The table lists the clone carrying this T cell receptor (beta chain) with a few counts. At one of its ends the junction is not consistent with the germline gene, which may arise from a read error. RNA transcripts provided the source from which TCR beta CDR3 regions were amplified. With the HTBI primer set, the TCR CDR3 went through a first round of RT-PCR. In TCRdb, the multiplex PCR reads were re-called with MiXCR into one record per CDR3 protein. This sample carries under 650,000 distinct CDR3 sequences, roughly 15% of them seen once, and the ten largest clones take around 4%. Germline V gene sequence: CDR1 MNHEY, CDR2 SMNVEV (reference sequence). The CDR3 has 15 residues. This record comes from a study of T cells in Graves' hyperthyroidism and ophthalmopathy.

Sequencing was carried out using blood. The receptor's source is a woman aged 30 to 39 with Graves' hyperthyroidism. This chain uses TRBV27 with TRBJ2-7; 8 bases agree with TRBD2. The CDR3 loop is CASRPYDSGGYGQYF. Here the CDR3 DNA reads TGTGCCAGCAGGCCCTATGACAGCGGGGGCTACGGGCAGTACTTC.